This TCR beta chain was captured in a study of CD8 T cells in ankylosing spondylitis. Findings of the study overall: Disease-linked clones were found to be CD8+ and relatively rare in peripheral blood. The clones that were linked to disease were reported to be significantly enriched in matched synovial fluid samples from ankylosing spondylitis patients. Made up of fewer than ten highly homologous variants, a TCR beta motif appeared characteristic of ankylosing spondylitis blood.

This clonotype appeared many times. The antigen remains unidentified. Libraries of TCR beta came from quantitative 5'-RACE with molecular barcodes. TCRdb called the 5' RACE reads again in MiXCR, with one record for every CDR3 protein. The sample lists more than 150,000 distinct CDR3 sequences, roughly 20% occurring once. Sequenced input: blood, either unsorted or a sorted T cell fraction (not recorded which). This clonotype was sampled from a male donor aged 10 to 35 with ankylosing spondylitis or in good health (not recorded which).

The CDR3 spells CASSESVGPGANVLTF. The CDR3 DNA reads TGCGCCAGCAGTGAGTCAGTGGGGCCTGGGGCCAACGTCCTGACTTTC. The chain uses TRBV10-2 and TRBJ2-6, with D maybe TRBD1 (5 bases). Trimming removed 0 bases at V and 2 bases at J, with 8 bases between. This CDR3 is 16 amino acids long. The germline V gene encodes CDR1 WSHSY and CDR2 SAAADI.